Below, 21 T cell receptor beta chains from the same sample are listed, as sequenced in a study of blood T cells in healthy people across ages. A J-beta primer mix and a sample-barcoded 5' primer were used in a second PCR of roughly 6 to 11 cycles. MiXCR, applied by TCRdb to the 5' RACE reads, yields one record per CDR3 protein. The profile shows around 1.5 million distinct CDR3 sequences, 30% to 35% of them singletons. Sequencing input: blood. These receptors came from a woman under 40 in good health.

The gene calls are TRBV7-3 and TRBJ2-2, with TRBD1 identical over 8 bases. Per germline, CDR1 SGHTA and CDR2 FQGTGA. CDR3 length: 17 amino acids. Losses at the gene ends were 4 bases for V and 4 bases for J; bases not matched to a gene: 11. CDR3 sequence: CASSSNPTGALTGELFF. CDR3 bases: TGTGCCAGCAGCTCCAACCCGACAGGGGCGCTCACCGGGGAGCTGTTTTTT.

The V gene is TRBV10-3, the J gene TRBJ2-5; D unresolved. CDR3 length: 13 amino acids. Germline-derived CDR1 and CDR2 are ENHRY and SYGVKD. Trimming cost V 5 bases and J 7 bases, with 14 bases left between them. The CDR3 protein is CAISPGPLGTQYF. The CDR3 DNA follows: TGTGCCATCAGTCCCGGGCCTCTGGGGACCCAGTACTTC.

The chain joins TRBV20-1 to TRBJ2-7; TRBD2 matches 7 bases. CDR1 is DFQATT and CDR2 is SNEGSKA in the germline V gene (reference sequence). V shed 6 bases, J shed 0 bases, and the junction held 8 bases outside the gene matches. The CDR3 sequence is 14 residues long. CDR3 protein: CSAESGDLSYEQYF. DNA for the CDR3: TGCAGTGCGGAGAGCGGGGACCTCTCCTACGAGCAGTACTTC.

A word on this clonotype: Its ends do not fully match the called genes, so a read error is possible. CDR3: CSVKDLGLAGGRDTQYF. CDR3 coding DNA: TGCAGCGTTAAAGATCTGGGACTAGCGGGAGGCCGGGATACGCAGTATTTT. This chain joins TRBV29-1 and TRBJ2-3; 15 bases map to TRBD2. CDR1 SQVTM and CDR2 ANQGSEA come from the germline V gene. This CDR3 is built from 17 residues.

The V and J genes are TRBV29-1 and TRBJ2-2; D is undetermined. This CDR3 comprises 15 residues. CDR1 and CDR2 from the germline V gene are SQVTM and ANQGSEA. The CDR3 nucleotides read TGCAGTGCGTTTAGTGATCGTCGTGACACCGGGGAGCTGTTTTTT. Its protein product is CSAFSDRRDTGELFF.

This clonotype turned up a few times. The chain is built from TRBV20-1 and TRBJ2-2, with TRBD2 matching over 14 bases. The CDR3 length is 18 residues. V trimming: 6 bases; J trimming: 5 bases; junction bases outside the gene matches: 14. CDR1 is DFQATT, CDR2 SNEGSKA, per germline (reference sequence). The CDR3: CSAIGTSGSFRMTGELFF. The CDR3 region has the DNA TGCAGTGCAATCGGGACTAGCGGGAGTTTTCGGATGACCGGGGAGCTGTTTTTT.

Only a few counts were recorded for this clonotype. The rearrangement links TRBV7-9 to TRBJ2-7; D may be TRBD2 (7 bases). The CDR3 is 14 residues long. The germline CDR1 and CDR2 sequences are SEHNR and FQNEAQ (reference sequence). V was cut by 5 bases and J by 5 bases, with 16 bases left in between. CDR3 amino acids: CASSEEGGGNEQYF. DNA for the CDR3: TGTGCCAGCAGCGAAGAGGGAGGGGGTAACGAGCAGTACTTC. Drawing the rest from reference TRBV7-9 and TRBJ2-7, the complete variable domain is DTGVSQNPRHKITKRGQNVTFRCDPISEHNRLYWYRQTLGQGPEFLTYFQNEAQLEKSRLLSDRFSAERPKGSFSTLEIQRTEQGDSAMYLCASSEEGGGNEQYFGPGTRLTVT.

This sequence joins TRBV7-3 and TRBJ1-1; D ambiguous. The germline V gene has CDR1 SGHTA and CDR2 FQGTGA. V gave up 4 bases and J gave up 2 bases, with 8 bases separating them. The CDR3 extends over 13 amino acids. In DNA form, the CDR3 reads TGTGCCAGCAGCTCCTACAGCAACACTGAAGCTTTCTTT. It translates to CASSSYSNTEAFF. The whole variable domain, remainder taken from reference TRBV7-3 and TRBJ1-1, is GAGVSQTPSNKVTEKGKYVELRCDPISGHTALYWYRQSLGQGPEFLIYFQGTGAADDSGLPNDRFFAVRPEGSVSTLKIQRTERGDSAVYLCASSSYSNTEAFFGQGTRLTVV.

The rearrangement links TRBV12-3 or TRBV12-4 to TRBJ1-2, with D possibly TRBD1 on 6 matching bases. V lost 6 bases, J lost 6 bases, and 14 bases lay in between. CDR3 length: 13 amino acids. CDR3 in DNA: TGTGCCAGCAGCCAGGGGTTAGTGAATGGCTACACCTTC. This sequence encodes CASSQGLVNGYTF.

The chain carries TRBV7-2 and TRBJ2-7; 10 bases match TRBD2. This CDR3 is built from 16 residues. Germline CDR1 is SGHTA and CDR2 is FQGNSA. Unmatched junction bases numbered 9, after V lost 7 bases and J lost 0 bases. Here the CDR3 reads CASTEEGTSVSYEQYF. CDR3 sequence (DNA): TGTGCCAGCACTGAGGAAGGGACTAGCGTCTCCTACGAGCAGTACTTC.

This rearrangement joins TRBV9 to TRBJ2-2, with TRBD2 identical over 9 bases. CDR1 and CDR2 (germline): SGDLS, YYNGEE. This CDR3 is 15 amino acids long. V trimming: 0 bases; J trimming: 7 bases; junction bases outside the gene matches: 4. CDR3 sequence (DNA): TGTGCCAGCAGCGTAGGGCTAGCGGGGAACGGGGAGCTGTTTTTT. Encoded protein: CASSVGLAGNGELFF.

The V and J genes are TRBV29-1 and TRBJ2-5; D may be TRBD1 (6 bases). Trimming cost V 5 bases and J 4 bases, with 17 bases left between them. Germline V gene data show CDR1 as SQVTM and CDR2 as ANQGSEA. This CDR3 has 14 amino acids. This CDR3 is CSVPLGAGVETQYF. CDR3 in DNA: TGCAGCGTTCCTCTCGGGGCAGGGGTAGAGACCCAGTACTTC.

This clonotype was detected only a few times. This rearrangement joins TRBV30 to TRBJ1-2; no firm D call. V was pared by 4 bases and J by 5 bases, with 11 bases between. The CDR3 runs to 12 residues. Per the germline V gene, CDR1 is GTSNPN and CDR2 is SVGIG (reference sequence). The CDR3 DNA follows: TGTGCCTGGAAAGGAGGCAGTTATGGCTACACCTTC. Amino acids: CAWKGGSYGYTF.

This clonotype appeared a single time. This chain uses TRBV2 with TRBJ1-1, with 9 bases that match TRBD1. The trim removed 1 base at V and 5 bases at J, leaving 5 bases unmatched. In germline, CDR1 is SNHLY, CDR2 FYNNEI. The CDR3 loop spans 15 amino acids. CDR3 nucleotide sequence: TGTGCCAGCAGTGAAGGTTACAGGGGGCAAACTGAAGCTTTCTTT. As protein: CASSEGYRGQTEAFF.

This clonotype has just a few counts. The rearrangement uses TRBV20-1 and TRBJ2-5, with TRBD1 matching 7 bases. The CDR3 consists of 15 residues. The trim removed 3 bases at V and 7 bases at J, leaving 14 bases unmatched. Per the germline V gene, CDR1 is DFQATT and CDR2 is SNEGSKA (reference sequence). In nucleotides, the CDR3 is TGCAGTGCTAGGGAGGTTCGGGACAGTTCATGGACCCAGTACTTC. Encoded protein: CSAREVRDSSWTQYF.

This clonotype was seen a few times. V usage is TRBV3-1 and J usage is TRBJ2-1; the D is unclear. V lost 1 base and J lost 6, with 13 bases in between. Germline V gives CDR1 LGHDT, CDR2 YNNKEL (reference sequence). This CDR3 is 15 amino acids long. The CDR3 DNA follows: TGTGCCAGCAGCCAAGCTACGGGCCCCGCCAATGAGCAGTTCTTC. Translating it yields CASSQATGPANEQFF.

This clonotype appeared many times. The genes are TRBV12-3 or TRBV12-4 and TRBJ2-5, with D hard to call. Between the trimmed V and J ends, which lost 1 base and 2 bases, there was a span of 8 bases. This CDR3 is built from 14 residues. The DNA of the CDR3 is TGTGCCAGCAGTTTAGTTTCAAATCAAGAGACCCAGTACTTC. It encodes CASSLVSNQETQYF.

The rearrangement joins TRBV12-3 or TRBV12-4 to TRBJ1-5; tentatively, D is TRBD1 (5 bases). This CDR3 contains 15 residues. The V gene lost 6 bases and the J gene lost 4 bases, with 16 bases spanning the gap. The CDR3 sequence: CASSAGTTSNQPQHF. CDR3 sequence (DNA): TGTGCCAGCAGCGCCGGGACGACATCGAATCAGCCCCAGCATTTT.

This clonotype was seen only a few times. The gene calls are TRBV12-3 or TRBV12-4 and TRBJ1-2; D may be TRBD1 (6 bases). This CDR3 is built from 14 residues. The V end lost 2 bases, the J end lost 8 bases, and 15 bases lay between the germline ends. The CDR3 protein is CASSLTGGFVGYTF. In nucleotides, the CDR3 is TGTGCCAGCAGTTTAACGGGGGGCTTCGTCGGCTACACCTTC.

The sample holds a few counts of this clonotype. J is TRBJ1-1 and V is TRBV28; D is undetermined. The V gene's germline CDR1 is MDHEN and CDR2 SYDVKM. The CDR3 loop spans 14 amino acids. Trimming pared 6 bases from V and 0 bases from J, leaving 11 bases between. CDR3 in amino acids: CASSVVSMNTEAFF. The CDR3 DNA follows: TGTGCCAGCAGCGTGGTGTCCATGAACACTGAAGCTTTCTTT.

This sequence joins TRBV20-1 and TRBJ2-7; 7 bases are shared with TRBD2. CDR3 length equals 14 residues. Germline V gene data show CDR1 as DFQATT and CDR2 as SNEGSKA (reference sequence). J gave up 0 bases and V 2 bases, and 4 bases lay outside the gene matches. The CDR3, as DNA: TGCAGTGCTAGAATAGCGGGTAGCTCCTACGAGCAGTACTTC. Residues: CSARIAGSSYEQYF.